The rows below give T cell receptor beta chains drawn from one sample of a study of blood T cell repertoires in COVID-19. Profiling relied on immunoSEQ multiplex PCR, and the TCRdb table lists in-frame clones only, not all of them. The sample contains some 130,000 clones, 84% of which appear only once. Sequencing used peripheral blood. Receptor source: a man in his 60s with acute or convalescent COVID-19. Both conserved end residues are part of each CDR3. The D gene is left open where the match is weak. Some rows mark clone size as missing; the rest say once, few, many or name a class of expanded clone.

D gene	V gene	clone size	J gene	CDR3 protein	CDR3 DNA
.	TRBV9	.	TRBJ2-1	CASSVMTNNNEQFF	TGTGCCAGCAGCGTAATGACTAATAACAATGAGCAGTTCTTC
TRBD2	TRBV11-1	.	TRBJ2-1	CASSLGSGGRGNEQFF	TGTGCCAGCAGCTTGGGGTCTGGCGGGAGGGGAAATGAGCAGTTCTTC
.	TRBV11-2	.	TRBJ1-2	CASSLVVSNYGYTF	TGTGCCAGCAGCTTAGTTGTCAGTAACTATGGCTACACCTTC
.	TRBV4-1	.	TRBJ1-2	CASSPLGGAYGYTF	TGCGCCAGCAGCCCTCTAGGGGGGGCCTATGGCTACACCTTC
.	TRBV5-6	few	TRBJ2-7	CASSLWAEQYF	TGTGCCAGCAGCTTGTGGGCCGAGCAGTACTTC
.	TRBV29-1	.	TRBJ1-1	CSAHDMDYSEAFF	TGCAGCGCCCATGACATGGACTATTCTGAAGCTTTCTTT
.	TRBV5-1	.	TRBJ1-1	CASSLNPPGTEAFF	TGCGCCAGCAGCTTGAACCCCCCGGGCACTGAAGCTTTCTTT
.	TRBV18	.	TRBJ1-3	CASSPLGVDRFSGNTIYF	TGTGCCAGCTCACCTTTAGGGGTCGACAGGTTCTCTGGAAACACCATATATTTT
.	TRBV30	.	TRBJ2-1	CAWTRGIGEQFF	TGTGCCTGGACTCGGGGGATTGGTGAGCAGTTCTTC
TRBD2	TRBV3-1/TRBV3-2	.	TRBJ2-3	CASSQSAGALDTQYF	TGTGCCAGCAGCCAATCAGCGGGGGCCTTAGATACGCAGTATTTT
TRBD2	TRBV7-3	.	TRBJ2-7	CASSLASGGYESYEQYF	TGTGCCAGCAGCTTGGCTAGCGGGGGATATGAATCCTACGAGCAGTACTTC
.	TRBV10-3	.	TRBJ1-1	CAIVNLQGTEAFF	TGTGCCATAGTTAATCTACAGGGCACTGAAGCTTTCTTT